One and the same sample provided the 14 T cell receptor beta chains below, sequenced in a study of OX40 agonist ivuxolimab in advanced cancers. Method: immunoSEQ multiplex PCR; TCRdb's copy keeps in-frame clones and lacks some. There are 35,000 to 40,000 clones in the sample; approximately 82% occur only once, and around 2% lies in the top ten. Source: CD4+ or CD8+ T cells sorted from blood, taken in a trial of the OX40 agonist ivuxolimab. Receptors originate from an adult with an advanced solid tumor such as melanoma, head and neck, liver or kidney cancer.

The chain is built from TRBV18 and TRBJ2-1, with TRBD2 identical over 14 bases. The CDR3 is made up of 16 amino acids. V lost 3 bases and J lost 8; bases outside the gene matches: 6. From germline, CDR1 is KGHSH and CDR2 LQKENI. CDR3 DNA sequence: TGTGCCAGCTCACCCCCGACTAGCGGGGGGGCCCATGAGCAGTTCTTC. It yields the protein CASSPPTSGGAHEQFF.

The chain has TRBV7-6 and TRBJ2-3, with D unclear. Trimming took 3 bases from V and 3 from J, leaving 4 bases between them. CDR1 is SGHVS and CDR2 is FNYEAQ in the germline V gene. The CDR3 is 12 amino acids. CDR3 sequence (DNA): TGTGCCAGCAGCTTTTCGACAGATACGCAGTATTTT. This encodes CASSFSTDTQYF.

The chain joins TRBV5-6 to TRBJ2-2, with D unresolved. Per germline, CDR1 SGHDT and CDR2 YYEEEE. V lost 0 bases and J 4 bases, leaving 7 bases between the germline ends. The CDR3 runs to 14 residues. The CDR3 protein is CASSLVAFTGELFF. CDR3 bases: TGTGCCAGCAGCTTGGTAGCCTTCACCGGGGAGCTGTTTTTT. The complete variable domain, with remaining parts taken from reference TRBV5-6 and TRBJ2-2, reads DAGVTQSPTHLIKTRGQQVTLRCSPKSGHDTVSWYQQALGQGPQFIFQYYEEEERQRGNFPDRFSGHQFPNYSSELNVNALLLGDSALYLCASSLVAFTGELFFGEGSRLTVL.

The chain employs TRBV5-1 and TRBJ2-3; no clear D. Germline CDR1 is SGHRS and CDR2 is YFSETQ. CDR3 size: 11 residues. Trimming left V 7 bases short and J 5 bases short, with 8 bases between. This CDR3 reads CASREQDTQYF. CDR3 coding DNA: TGCGCCAGCCGCGAACAAGATACGCAGTATTTT.

In nucleotides, the CDR3 is TGTGCCACCAGCAGGCTCCCTTTGGGATCTGGGGCCAACGTCCTGACTTTC. It codes for CATSRLPLGSGANVLTF. V usage is TRBV15 and J usage is TRBJ2-6; D is unclear. Germline CDR1 LNHNV, CDR2 YYDKDF (reference sequence). V dropped 3 bases and J dropped 1 base, with 13 bases sitting between them. The CDR3 runs to 17 residues. Looking up the rest from reference TRBV15 and TRBJ2-6 gives the full variable domain: DAMVIQNPRYQVTQFGKPVTLSCSQTLNHNVMYWYQQKSSQAPKLLFHYYDKDFNNEADTPDNFQSRRPNTSFCFLDIRSPGLGDTAMYLCATSRLPLGSGANVLTFGAGSRLTVL.

V gene TRBV19 combines with J gene TRBJ1-4, with D maybe TRBD1 (6 bases). Between the trimmed V and J ends, which lost 3 bases and 8 bases, there was a span of 10 bases. Germline V CDR1 and CDR2: LNHDA, SQIVND (reference sequence). The CDR3 contains 13 residues. CDR3 sequence: CASSIGQPEKLFF. The CDR3 coding sequence is TGTGCCAGTAGTATCGGACAGCCAGAAAAACTGTTTTTT.

This clone was seen once. The chain recombines TRBV5-6 with TRBJ1-5; a possible D gene is TRBD1 (5 bases). CDR1 SGHDT and CDR2 YYEEEE come from the germline V gene. The CDR3 sequence is 13 residues long. Trimming took 0 bases from V and 7 from J, leaving 8 bases between them. The CDR3 sequence is CASSLAGSQPQHF. CDR3 DNA: TGTGCCAGCAGCTTGGCAGGGAGCCAGCCCCAGCATTTT.

This clone has just a few counts. The CDR3 spells CASSVEQGTEAFF. CDR3 coding DNA: TGTGCCAGCAGCGTAGAACAGGGCACTGAAGCTTTCTTT. V and J are TRBV9 and TRBJ1-1; D may be TRBD1 (6 bases). The CDR3 is made up of 13 amino acids. The V end was cut by 0 bases, the J end by 4 bases, with 7 bases between. Germline V gene lookup returns CDR1 SGDLS and CDR2 YYNGEE.

This clone has only one observation. The CDR3: CASRPSPGGPLDGELFF. The CDR3, as DNA: TGTGCAAGTCGCCCCTCACCGGGAGGGCCTTTGGACGGGGAGCTGTTTTTT. The chain joins TRBV12-2 to TRBJ2-2; the D call TRBD2 from the table was never checked on the DNA. TRBV12-2 constitutes a pseudogene. This CDR3 is 17 amino acids long.

By sample share, this clone is medium-sized. The chain joins TRBV7-9 to TRBJ1-2; D not certain. CDR1 and CDR2 (germline): SEHNR, FQNEAQ (reference sequence). The CDR3 is 12 amino acids. V lost 1 base and J 6 bases, leaving 6 bases between the germline ends. DNA of the CDR3: TGTGCCAGCAGCTTAGTGAGGGATGGCTACACCTTC. Amino acids: CASSLVRDGYTF.

The J gene is TRBJ2-3, the V gene TRBV11-2; 8 bases line up with TRBD2. V lost 1 base, J lost 7 bases, and 7 bases stayed unmatched. This CDR3 has 15 amino acids. Germline CDR1 and CDR2: SGHAT and FQNNGV. CDR3 in amino acids: CASSLGAGGVYTQYF. The CDR3 DNA reads as TGTGCCAGCAGCTTAGGGGCGGGGGGAGTATATACGCAGTATTTT.

V and J are TRBV28 and TRBJ1-5, with 9 nucleotides matching TRBD1. Trimming took 6 bases from V and 2 from J; bases not matched to a gene: 11. Germline V CDR1 and CDR2: MDHEN, SYDVKM. CDR3 length: 17 amino acids. The CDR3 DNA is TGTGCCAGCAGCCCTGCCCTTAGACAGGGGGGCAATCAGCCCCAGCATTTT. As protein: CASSPALRQGGNQPQHF.

The CDR3 protein is CASSLPSAGELFF. CDR3 DNA: TGTGCCAGCAGCTTGCCTAGCGCCGGGGAGCTGTTTTTT. The genes are TRBV5-4 and TRBJ2-2; maybe TRBD2 (6 bases). With 1 base removed from V and 6 bases from J, the gap between germline ends came to 7 bases. The V gene's germline CDR1 is SGHNT and CDR2 YYREEE (reference sequence). The CDR3 is 13 residues long.

About this clone: The same CDR3 is also encoded by other DNA sequences in this sample. The chain employs TRBV19 and TRBJ2-2; the D call may be TRBD1 or TRBD2 (5 bases each). V was shortened by 8 bases and J by 0 bases, with 16 bases between the two germline ends. The CDR3 spans 16 residues. Germline V gene data show CDR1 as LNHDA and CDR2 as SQIVND (reference sequence). CDR3 region: CASLSPQGANTGELFF. As DNA, the CDR3 is TGTGCCAGTCTATCCCCTCAGGGAGCGAACACCGGGGAGCTGTTTTTT.